This TCR beta chain was captured in a study of cytomegalovirus exposure and HLA in healthy donors. Broader study findings: In a later analysis, compared with equally common non-associated chains, HLA-associated beta chains were more expanded. With high specificity and sensitivity, the classifier reportedly diagnosed cytomegalovirus status. The authors excluded some V segments, including TRBV6-2 and TRBV6-3, as indistinguishable.

CDR3 length: 14 amino acids. V dropped 0 bases and J dropped 3 bases, with 8 bases sitting between them. Germline assignment: CDR1 LGHNA and CDR2 YSLEER. With regard to this clone: Its antigen is currently unknown.

The PCR was carried out with 60 Vbeta primers and 13 Jbeta primers. The data were produced by immunoSEQ multiplex PCR, yet TCRdb's version contains in-frame clones alone and is incomplete. The table has about 130,000 clones, around 82% seen once; the top ten hold around 3.5%. The rearrangement links TRBV4-3 to TRBJ1-1; D perhaps matches TRBD1 (6 bases). The specimen sequenced was PBMCs. This TCR was sampled from a middle-aged woman in good health and CMV-seropositive. Here the CDR3 reads CASSQDTGHTEAFF. CDR3 nucleotides: TGCGCCAGCAGCCAAGATACAGGGCACACTGAAGCTTTCTTT.